The 6 T cell receptor beta chains below all came from one sample that was sequenced in a study of tumour-infiltrating T cells in Burkitt lymphoma. Here immunoSEQ multiplex PCR was the method, and the copy in TCRdb shows in-frame clones only, minus some. The sample lists 1,500 to 2,000 clones, 18% occurring once. The sequenced sample was tumor tissue. These receptors all stem from a human donor with diffuse large B-cell lymphoma.

V usage is TRBV5-1 and J usage is TRBJ2-3; D gene unclear. CDR1 and CDR2 (germline): SGHRS, YFSETQ. This CDR3 has 14 amino acids. V was trimmed by 6 bases and J by 6 bases, leaving 17 bases between them. The CDR3 nucleotides read TGCGCCAGCATCGGAAGGCCCCACTGGGATACGCAGTATTTT. It is translated as CASIGRPHWDTQYF.

The sample holds a few counts of this clone. The V and J genes are TRBV4-1 and TRBJ2-5; the D gene could be TRBD1 or TRBD2 (5 bases each). CDR1 and CDR2 (germline): MGHRA, YSYEKL. The V and J ends lost 3 bases and 2 bases respectively, with 13 bases between them. CDR3 length: 15 amino acids. CDR3 DNA: TGCGCCAGCAGCCAGGGGGACGCGTGGCAAGAGACCCAGTACTTC. Translating gives CASSQGDAWQETQYF.

Only a few counts were recorded for this clone. The J gene is TRBJ1-2, the V gene TRBV7-9; perhaps TRBD1 as D (6 bases). The germline gives CDR1 SEHNR, CDR2 FQNEAQ (reference sequence). V was pared by 4 bases and J by 6 bases, with 21 bases between. CDR3 length: 16 residues. The CDR3 sequence: CASSSKRARGAHGYTF. The CDR3 DNA sequence: TGTGCCAGCAGCTCCAAACGAGCGAGGGGGGCGCATGGCTACACCTTC.

V usage is TRBV18 and J usage is TRBJ1-2, with a weak D call TRBD1 (5 bases). The CDR3 runs 16 residues. V was clipped by 7 bases and J by 6 bases, with 24 bases between them. Germline V CDR1 and CDR2: KGHSH, LQKENI. The CDR3 loop reads CASFDLPGRRLNGYTF. The CDR3 nucleotides are TGTGCCAGCTTTGACCTTCCGGGACGGCGATTGAATGGCTACACCTTC.

This chain connects TRBV30 to TRBJ2-3; no firm D call. The germline CDR1 and CDR2 sequences are GTSNPN and SVGIG (reference sequence). The V gene lost 4 bases and the J gene lost 5 bases, with 10 bases spanning the gap. This CDR3 comprises 12 residues. In DNA form, the CDR3 reads TGTGCCTGGACGAGGACCGGAGATACGCAGTATTTT. It encodes CAWTRTGDTQYF.

The chain combines TRBV5-6 with TRBJ2-5; TRBD1 aligns across 8 bases. Germline V lookup: CDR1 SGHDT, CDR2 YYEEEE. V lost 0 bases, J lost 3 bases, and 4 bases stayed unmatched. This CDR3 contains 15 residues. CDR3 DNA: TGTGCCAGCAGCTTGGCCCGGACAGGGAAAGAGACCCAGTACTTC. This encodes CASSLARTGKETQYF.